This TCR beta chain was sequenced during a study of T cell changes during pregnancy in multiple sclerosis. The J segment lost 6 bases and the V segment lost 9 bases, leaving 10 bases of the junction unmatched. Looked up from germline, CDR1 is SNHLY and CDR2 is FYNNEI. This CDR3 has 13 amino acids. Sequencing used immunoSEQ multiplex PCR; TCRdb keeps in-frame clones, though not all of them. The sample records tens of thousands of clones, approximately 88% being singletons. The starting material was peripheral blood, obtained in the first trimester of pregnancy. This clonotype was sampled from a female donor with multiple sclerosis, enrolled in a pregnancy study. This chain uses TRBV2 with TRBJ2-7; 8 bases map to TRBD2. CDR3 sequence: CASGPGLVPEQYF. CDR3 DNA sequence: TGTGCCAGTGGACCGGGACTAGTCCCCGAGCAGTACTTC.